The next 18 T cell receptor beta chains were all read from a single sample in a study of blood T cells in healthy people across ages. Combining a sample-barcoded 5' primer with a J-beta primer mix, a second PCR ran for roughly 7 to 12 cycles. TCRdb redid the calling of the 5' RACE reads with MiXCR, one entry per CDR3 protein. The sample records approximately 690,000 distinct CDR3 sequences, 58% being singletons. Sequenced input: blood. The receptors come from a man between 60 and 75 years old in good health.

This clonotype was picked up a small number of times. V is TRBV7-2 and J is TRBJ2-4; 7 nucleotides agree with TRBD1. The closer fit of TRBJ2-7 to the DNA end suggests the J call may be wrong. The V gene's germline CDR1 is SGHTA and CDR2 FQGNSA. CDR3 length equals 13 residues. CDR3: CASSLDYRGEQYF. The DNA for the CDR3 is TGTGCCAGCAGCTTAGACTACAGGGGCGAGCAGTACTTC.

There are a few counts of this clonotype. The V call is TRBV7-2, the J call TRBJ2-5; TRBD2 agrees at 10 bases. Trimming took 6 bases from V and 1 from J; bases not matched to a gene: 5. Per germline, CDR1 SGHTA and CDR2 FQGNSA. CDR3 size: 15 residues. CDR3 nucleotides: TGTGCCAGCAGGGATAGCGGGGGGCCCCAAGAGACCCAGTACTTC. Its protein product is CASRDSGGPQETQYF.

J is TRBJ2-1 and V is TRBV3-1; TRBD2 matches at 7 bases. CDR3 length equals 15 residues. Germline V gene sequence: CDR1 LGHDT, CDR2 YNNKEL (reference sequence). Unmatched junction bases numbered 9, after V lost 3 bases and J lost 7 bases. This CDR3 is CASSQTQAGVNEQFF. The CDR3 DNA reads TGTGCCAGCAGCCAGACCCAGGCGGGGGTAAATGAGCAGTTCTTC.

This chain connects TRBV14 to TRBJ2-7, with D possibly being TRBD2 (6 bases). The ends were cut back, 3 bases at V and 0 bases at J, with 15 bases in the middle. The CDR3 length is 16 residues. Germline CDR1 SGHDN, CDR2 FVKESK. The CDR3 DNA reads TGTGCCAGCAGCCATTTCGCGGGAAGGAGCTCCTACGAGCAGTACTTC. Protein: CASSHFAGRSSYEQYF.

CDR3 amino acids: CSAVTGRTSTDTQYF. The CDR3 DNA reads as TGCAGTGCTGTAACAGGGCGCACTAGCACAGATACGCAGTATTTT. The chain carries TRBV20-1 and TRBJ2-3, with D perhaps TRBD1 (6 bases). There are 15 residues in the CDR3. The V and J ends lost 5 bases and 0 bases respectively, with 15 bases between them. The germline V gene encodes CDR1 DFQATT and CDR2 SNEGSKA (reference sequence).

The CDR3 coding sequence is TGCGCCAGCAGCCGGGGACAGGGGAACCCCTTTAAGAGTTTTGAGACCCAGTACTTC. Translated: CASSRGQGNPFKSFETQYF. The chain links TRBV4-1 to TRBJ2-7; TRBD1 matches at 10 bases. The J call is uncertain, as TRBJ2-5 better fits the DNA end. This CDR3 comprises 19 residues. Germline-derived CDR1 and CDR2 are MGHRA and YSYEKL.

This clonotype is a singleton in its sample. The chain carries TRBV10-3 and TRBJ2-3, with 8 bases that match TRBD2. The germline CDR1 and CDR2 sequences are ENHRY and SYGVKD. Trimming took 6 bases from V and 6 from J; bases not matched to a gene: 5. CDR3 length equals 13 residues. As DNA, the CDR3 is TGTGCCATCAGGGCGGGGGGCATCGATACGCAGTATTTT. Translation gives CAIRAGGIDTQYF.

This clonotype was seen a few times. V is TRBV18 and J is TRBJ2-7, with D unresolved. The CDR3 loop spans 12 amino acids. The germline V and J ends were trimmed by 6 bases and 5 bases, with 11 bases remaining between them. CDR1 KGHSH and CDR2 LQKENI come from the germline V gene. The chain's CDR3 is CASSYTDDEQYF. The CDR3 DNA follows: TGTGCCAGCTCGTACACCGACGACGAGCAGTACTTC.

This chain connects TRBV12-3 or TRBV12-4 to TRBJ1-5; D perhaps matches TRBD1 (6 bases). This CDR3 comprises 16 residues. V lost 7 bases to trimming and J lost 6 bases, with 22 bases between them. The CDR3 region is CASTVRDKGVGQPQHF. The CDR3 DNA sequence: TGTGCCAGCACCGTCCGGGACAAGGGGGTAGGTCAGCCCCAGCATTTT.

This chain uses TRBV3-1 with TRBJ1-1; the match to TRBD1 covers 7 bases. J lost 10 bases, V lost 4 bases, and 9 bases had no gene match. The CDR3 totals 13 residues. The germline gives CDR1 LGHDT, CDR2 YNNKEL (reference sequence). DNA for the CDR3: TGTGCCAGCAGCCCTTTCCGACAGGGACCAGCTTTCTTT. Translation gives CASSPFRQGPAFF.

This clonotype has at least ten counts. The rearrangement links TRBV24-1 to TRBJ2-1; the D gene is possibly TRBD2 (5 bases). Trimming left V 4 bases short and J 8 bases short, with 17 bases between. The CDR3 spans 15 residues. Germline V gives CDR1 KGHDR, CDR2 SFDVKD. The chain's CDR3 is CATSDPGRGLYEQFF. The CDR3 DNA is TGTGCCACCAGTGACCCAGGACGGGGTTTGTATGAGCAGTTCTTC.

This rearrangement joins TRBV9 to TRBJ2-3; D not resolved. In germline, CDR1 is SGDLS, CDR2 YYNGEE. V lost 1 base, J lost 3 bases, and 18 bases lay in between. This CDR3 is 17 amino acids long. The CDR3 is CASSVLGGGVGTDTQYF. In DNA form, the CDR3 reads TGTGCCAGCAGCGTATTAGGCGGTGGGGTAGGTACAGATACGCAGTATTTT.

This clonotype came up a few times. The CDR3 is CSARDGTGGVGPQHF. The CDR3 bases are TGCAGTGCTAGAGATGGGACAGGGGGCGTCGGGCCCCAGCATTTT. J is TRBJ1-5 and V is TRBV20-1; TRBD1 matches 12 bases. The germline V gene encodes CDR1 DFQATT and CDR2 SNEGSKA (reference sequence). J gave up 9 bases and V 0 bases, and 6 bases lay outside the gene matches. The CDR3 contains 15 residues.

The sample holds one count of this clonotype. V is TRBV4-1 and J is TRBJ1-6, with 7 bases that match TRBD1. V lost 0 bases and J lost 10; bases outside the gene matches: 15. This CDR3 region has 18 residues. Per germline, CDR1 MGHRA and CDR2 YSYEKL. The CDR3 sequence: CASSQDPGGRGVRSPLHF. CDR3 DNA: TGCGCCAGCAGCCAAGATCCAGGGGGTAGGGGAGTAAGGTCACCCCTCCACTTT.

This clonotype was observed at least ten times. A much bigger clone sits one base away, suggesting this may be a read error. The rearrangement uses TRBV20-1 and TRBJ2-5; 12 bases fit TRBD2. The germline V gene has CDR1 DFQATT and CDR2 SNEGSKA (reference sequence). The CDR3 runs to 18 residues. Losses at the gene ends were 1 base for V and 11 bases for J; bases not matched to a gene: 20. The CDR3 region is CSARVASGGASRYNEQYF. In DNA form, the CDR3 reads TGCAGTGCTAGAGTAGCTAGCGGGGGGGCCAGTAGGTACAATGAGCAGTACTTC.

The J gene is TRBJ1-1, the V gene TRBV29-1; D ambiguous. Germline V lookup: CDR1 SQVTM, CDR2 ANQGSEA. The CDR3 runs to 12 residues. V lost 3 bases, J lost 7 bases, and 12 bases lay in between. The CDR3 DNA reads TGCAGCGTTGATAAGGGTACTAGTGAAGCTTTCTTT. It encodes CSVDKGTSEAFF. The full variable domain, rest sourced from reference TRBV29-1 and TRBJ1-1, is SAVISQKPSRDICQRGTSLTIQCQVDSQVTMMFWYRQQPGQSLTLIATANQGSEATYESGFVIDKFPISRPNLTFSTLTVSNMSPEDSSIYLCSVDKGTSEAFFGQGTRLTVV.

The chain couples TRBV2 to TRBJ2-5; no clear D gene. V was pared by 7 bases and J by 2 bases, with 11 bases between. Germline V gives CDR1 SNHLY, CDR2 FYNNEI. The CDR3 length is 13 residues. The CDR3 loop reads CASTDRVQETQYF. The CDR3 DNA is TGTGCCAGCACTGATAGGGTACAAGAGACCCAGTACTTC.

V and J are TRBV20-1 and TRBJ2-7; a weak D match, TRBD1 (6 bases). The germline gives CDR1 DFQATT, CDR2 SNEGSKA (reference sequence). This CDR3 has 15 amino acids. Trimming pared 2 bases from V and 1 base from J, leaving 15 bases between. The chain's CDR3 is CSARRAAGVSYEQYF. The CDR3, as DNA: TGCAGTGCTAGACGGGCGGCAGGGGTTTCCTACGAGCAGTACTTC.